This T cell receptor (beta chain) was observed in a study of cytomegalovirus exposure and HLA in healthy donors. Notes on the study in general: A later examination showed that TCR association rates differed by HLA locus, with DRB1 most and HLA-C fewest. About 87% or about 30% of the time was how often most TCR beta V segments were productive, according to an earlier analysis.

V was pared by 5 bases and J by 6 bases, with 14 bases between. From germline, CDR1 is SGDLS and CDR2 YYNGEE. The length of the CDR3 is 14 residues. With regard to this clone: Its antigen is not identified.

The PCR contained 60 Vbeta and 13 Jbeta primers. TCRdb's copy holds only in-frame clones and misses some; the assay was immunoSEQ multiplex PCR. The table shows 90,000 to 150,000 clones, with 78% occurring only once. The clonotype originates from a woman aged 30 to 39 in good health and CMV-seropositive. Sequencing was done on a sample of PBMCs. This chain connects TRBV9 to TRBJ1-4; D is possibly TRBD1 (6 bases). Written as DNA, the CDR3 is TGTGCCAGCAGTACTACCAGGGGAGATGAAAAACTGTTTTTT. It is translated as CASSTTRGDEKLFF.